A single sample gave rise to the 22 T cell receptor beta chains below, sequenced in a study of T cells in Graves' hyperthyroidism and ophthalmopathy. RNA transcripts yielded amplified TCR beta CDR3 regions. The HTBI set primed first-round TCR CDR3 RT-PCR. TCRdb independently ran MiXCR on the multiplex PCR reads; one entry per CDR3 protein. The sample holds roughly 650,000 distinct CDR3 sequences, about a sixth seen once. The specimen sequenced was blood. The origin of the receptors is a woman between 35 and 50 years old with Graves' ophthalmopathy.

This clonotype was counted at least ten times. This sequence joins TRBV7-2 and TRBJ2-1; 10 nucleotides agree with TRBD2. With 4 bases clipped from V and 8 bases from J, the junction kept 8 bases outside the gene matches. Germline V gives CDR1 SGHTA, CDR2 FQGNSA. CDR3 size: 15 residues. In DNA form, the CDR3 reads TGTGCCAGCAGCTCCCCTAGCGGGAGAGGATATGAGCAGTTCTTC. Translated, it gives CASSSPSGRGYEQFF.

The table lists this clonotype with many counts. The rearrangement uses TRBV7-9 and TRBJ2-3; D might be TRBD2 (5 bases). The CDR3 sequence is 13 residues long. Germline assignment: CDR1 SEHNR and CDR2 FQNEAQ (reference sequence). Trimming stripped 2 bases from V and 4 bases from J, with 7 bases between. CDR3 coding DNA: TGTGCCAGCAGCTTAATGCGGGCAGATACGCAGTATTTT. Translating gives CASSLMRADTQYF.

About this clonotype: This may be a read error: a much more frequent sequence differs by one nucleotide. The chain recombines TRBV30 with TRBJ2-3; TRBD2 matches 11 bases. The ends lost 2 bases at V and 8 bases at J; junction bases unmatched: 6. CDR3 size: 14 residues. The germline V gene has CDR1 GTSNPN and CDR2 SVGIG (reference sequence). The CDR3 spells CAWSLAGGQGTQYF. CDR3 bases: TGTGCCTGGAGTTTAGCGGGGGGGCAGGGTACGCAGTATTTT.

Many counts were recorded for this clonotype. The chain joins TRBV3-1 to TRBJ2-2; 8 bases match TRBD2. Germline trimming cut 2 bases from V and 6 bases from J; bases unmatched to any gene: 5. Germline V lookup: CDR1 LGHDT, CDR2 YNNKEL (reference sequence). The CDR3 has 15 residues. The DNA for the CDR3 is TGTGCCAGCAGCCAACCCGGGACTAGACCCGGGGAGCTGTTTTTT. It specifies CASSQPGTRPGELFF.

This clonotype was seen repeatedly, ten times or more. The rearrangement uses TRBV3-1 and TRBJ2-3; D is perhaps TRBD1 (5 bases). The CDR3 consists of 15 residues. V was trimmed by 2 bases and J by 2 bases, leaving 11 bases between them. Germline assignment: CDR1 LGHDT and CDR2 YNNKEL (reference sequence). The DNA for the CDR3 is TGTGCCAGCAGCCAACAGGACACAGCCACAGATACGCAGTATTTT. Its protein is CASSQQDTATDTQYF.

The chain joins TRBV13 to TRBJ2-2; D unresolved. Trimming took 6 bases from V and 8 from J, leaving 10 bases between them. Germline values: CDR1 PRHDT, CDR2 FYEKMQ (reference sequence). This CDR3 region has 12 residues. The CDR3: CASSSYWGELFF. The CDR3 nucleotides read TGTGCCAGCAGTTCATACTGGGGGGAGCTGTTTTTT.

This clonotype has just a few counts. The V call is TRBV28, the J call TRBJ2-4; TRBD2 might be the D (5 bases). Trimming pared 4 bases from V and 7 bases from J, leaving 11 bases between. This CDR3 is built from 13 residues. Germline loops: CDR1 MDHEN, CDR2 SYDVKM. DNA of the CDR3: TGTGCCAGCAGTTCTGGGAGCGACAACATTCAGTACTTC. It translates to CASSSGSDNIQYF.

At least ten counts were recorded for this clonotype. The chain joins TRBV28 to TRBJ2-7, with 8 bases matching TRBD1. Losses at the gene ends were 6 bases for V and 6 bases for J; bases not matched to a gene: 13. This CDR3 is 15 amino acids long. In germline, CDR1 is MDHEN, CDR2 SYDVKM. CDR3 bases: TGTGCCAGCAGGCCTAGGGACAGGAGGCCTAGCGAGCAGTACTTC. Translating it yields CASRPRDRRPSEQYF.

The gene calls are TRBV20-1 and TRBJ2-5; 10 bases align to TRBD2. The CDR3 spans 14 residues. Germline-derived CDR1 and CDR2 are DFQATT and SNEGSKA (reference sequence). This chain's CDR3 is CSARGGLAWETQYF. CDR3 sequence (DNA): TGCAGCGCCCGGGGGGGACTAGCGTGGGAGACCCAGTACTTC.

This clonotype was recorded many times. The rearrangement links TRBV2 to TRBJ1-3; maybe TRBD1 (6 bases). This CDR3 region has 15 residues. CDR1 is SNHLY and CDR2 is FYNNEI in the germline V gene. Trimming shortened V by 6 bases and J by 4 bases, and 16 bases separated the two germline ends. The CDR3 nucleotides are TGTGCCAGCAGGGACCAGACAGGTCGGGGAAACACCATATATTTT. Amino acids: CASRDQTGRGNTIYF.

This clonotype has only one observation. The conserved closing phenylalanine or tryptophan is absent in this CDR3, likely reflecting a read error. The chain couples TRBV4-2 to TRBJ1-4; the match to TRBD1 covers 10 bases. With V trimmed by 6 bases and J by 2 bases, 9 bases remained unmatched. This CDR3 comprises 17 residues. In germline, CDR1 is LGHNA, CDR2 YNFKEQ. The CDR3 coding sequence is TGTGCCAGCAGAGCCACTGACAGGGGGCGGACTAATGAAAAACTGTTTCTT. Protein product: CASRATDRGRTNEKLFL.

This rearrangement joins TRBV7-9 to TRBJ1-3; 7 nucleotides agree with TRBD1. The ends lost 2 bases at V and 3 bases at J; junction bases unmatched: 1. Germline CDR1 reads SEHNR; CDR2 reads FQNEAQ (reference sequence). There are 14 residues in the CDR3. In DNA, the CDR3 is TGTGCCAGCAGCTTAACAGGGGATGGAAACACCATATATTTT. It translates to CASSLTGDGNTIYF.

This clonotype showed up just a few times. This sequence joins TRBV29-1 and TRBJ2-3; 11 bases map to TRBD1. CDR3 length: 14 amino acids. Trimming removed 4 bases from V and 3 bases from J; junction bases left unmatched: 3. Germline V lookup: CDR1 SQVTM, CDR2 ANQGSEA. The CDR3: CSVVGQGATDTQYF. CDR3 DNA sequence: TGCAGCGTTGTCGGACAGGGGGCGACAGATACGCAGTATTTT.

This clonotype was picked up many times. The rearrangement links TRBV2 to TRBJ2-4; D is perhaps TRBD1 (6 bases). Trimming stripped 6 bases from V and 7 bases from J, with 19 bases between. The germline V gene encodes CDR1 SNHLY and CDR2 FYNNEI. The CDR3 is 15 amino acids. The CDR3 DNA follows: TGTGCCAGCAGCGCTACCCCCGGACAGTTGAACATTCAGTACTTC. This encodes CASSATPGQLNIQYF.

The sample holds many counts of this clonotype. The chain is built from TRBV13 and TRBJ2-1; TRBD2 matches 7 bases. CDR1 and CDR2 from the germline V gene are PRHDT and FYEKMQ (reference sequence). The CDR3 totals 15 residues. Unmatched junction bases numbered 7, after V lost 5 bases and J lost 3 bases. The CDR3 is CASSGWGGSYNEQFF. The CDR3 DNA reads TGTGCCAGCAGCGGATGGGGCGGGAGCTACAATGAGCAGTTCTTC.

This clonotype was counted at least ten times. In nucleotides, the CDR3 is TGTGCCAGCAGCCAATCTGCTGCGGGACAGGGGGAGTACGAGCAGTACTTC. Translation gives CASSQSAAGQGEYEQYF. The chain joins TRBV7-3 to TRBJ2-7; TRBD1 matches at 11 bases. Germline V lookup: CDR1 SGHTA, CDR2 FQGTGA. The V gene end was trimmed by 5 bases and the J gene end by 4 bases; junction bases not matched to a gene: 13. The CDR3 runs to 17 residues.

This clonotype has just a few counts. The chain has TRBV7-9 and TRBJ2-5; 7 bases match TRBD1. The CDR3 loop spans 15 amino acids. J was trimmed by 4 bases and V by 4 bases; bases with no gene match: 9. The germline V gene encodes CDR1 SEHNR and CDR2 FQNEAQ (reference sequence). In nucleotides, the CDR3 is TGTGCCAGCAGCTCGCTGACAGGGCCCCCAGAGACCCAGTACTTC. Translation gives CASSSLTGPPETQYF.

This clonotype has a count of ten or more. The chain combines TRBV7-3 with TRBJ2-1; 14 positions match TRBD2. This CDR3 is 15 amino acids long. Losses at the gene ends were 2 bases for V and 6 bases for J; bases not matched to a gene: 0. Germline V gives CDR1 SGHTA, CDR2 FQGTGA. CDR3 nucleotides: TGTGCCAGCAGCTTAGGGACTAGCGGGGGCAATGAGCAGTTCTTC. It translates to CASSLGTSGGNEQFF.

This clonotype was recorded once. This rearrangement joins TRBV5-1 to TRBJ2-5; 7 bases are a match to TRBD1. Trimming cost V 4 bases and J 5 bases; bases outside gene matches: 8. Germline assignment: CDR1 SGHRS and CDR2 YFSETQ. There are 14 residues in the CDR3. Written as DNA, the CDR3 is TGCGCCAGCAGCCCGCCCACAGGGGCTGAGACCCAGTACTTC. Translated, it gives CASSPPTGAETQYF.

The chain joins TRBV28 to TRBJ2-2; 7 nucleotides agree with TRBD1. The germline V gene has CDR1 MDHEN and CDR2 SYDVKM. Trimming cost V 2 bases and J 3 bases; bases outside gene matches: 3. The CDR3 is 15 residues long. In nucleotides, the CDR3 is TGTGCCAGCAGTTTAAGGGGGCTCTACACCGGGGAGCTGTTTTTT. Protein: CASSLRGLYTGELFF.

This clonotype was recorded at least ten times. This chain joins TRBV20-1 and TRBJ2-3, with D unresolved. V lost 4 bases, J lost 0 bases, and 17 bases lay in between. The CDR3 spans 16 residues. Germline CDR1 reads DFQATT; CDR2 reads SNEGSKA (reference sequence). The CDR3 DNA is TGCAGTGCTACTAACCGGGCAGAGCTAAGCACAGATACGCAGTATTTT. This sequence encodes CSATNRAELSTDTQYF.

This clonotype was picked up many times. The CDR3, as DNA: TGTGCCAGCAGTTTCGGCGGGGTGAACACTGAAGCTTTCTTT. This sequence encodes CASSFGGVNTEAFF. This chain joins TRBV28 and TRBJ1-1; D not resolved. Germline values: CDR1 MDHEN, CDR2 SYDVKM. V lost 3 bases to trimming and J lost 0 bases, with 8 bases between them. The length of the CDR3 is 14 residues. Complete variable domain (other parts from reference TRBV28 and TRBJ1-1): DVKVTQSSRYLVKRTGEKVFLECVQDMDHENMFWYRQDPGLGLRLIYFSYDVKMKEKGDIPEGYSVSREKKERFSLILESASTNQTSMYLCASSFGGVNTEAFFGQGTRLTVV.